The 19 T cell receptor beta chains in this list originate from one sample, sequenced in a study of T-cell memory formation after mild COVID-19. TCRdb re-called the 5' RACE reads with MiXCR, one entry per CDR3 protein. The repertoire holds a few hundred thousand distinct CDR3 sequences, 20% to 25% seen once, with roughly an eighth in the top ten. Sequences were obtained from PBMCs or a T cell subset sorted from them (not recorded which). The receptor source for this set is an adult woman who had mild COVID-19 (a few samples of this study predate the infection). Cell type and time point are not known.

The rearrangement links TRBV25-1 to TRBJ1-1; D uncertain. Germline CDR1 and CDR2: MGHDK and SYGVNS. V was clipped by 4 bases and J by 12 bases, with 21 bases between them. The length of the CDR3 is 14 residues. The CDR3 protein is CASSATSSSGRTFF. The CDR3, as DNA: TGTGCCAGCAGTGCCACCTCTTCCTCCGGACGAACTTTCTTT.

V usage is TRBV6-1 and J usage is TRBJ1-2; D gene unclear. CDR1 and CDR2 from the germline V gene are MNHNS and SASEGT. The CDR3 length is 18 residues. With 6 bases removed from V and 3 bases from J, the gap between germline ends came to 26 bases. The DNA for the CDR3 is TGTGCCAGCAGGACCAACGAGAGGCCAGATACCCTTTACTATGGCTACACCTTC. Translation: CASRTNERPDTLYYGYTF.

The chain joins TRBV7-2 to TRBJ2-7; D gene unclear. Per the germline V gene, CDR1 is SGHTA and CDR2 is FQGNSA. The CDR3 extends over 13 amino acids. V dropped 0 bases and J dropped 6 bases, with 9 bases sitting between them. CDR3 nucleotide sequence: TGTGCCAGCAGCTTAGCCACCCTTAGCGAGCAGTACTTC. Protein product: CASSLATLSEQYF.

J is TRBJ1-4 and V is TRBV20-1; 8 bases line up with TRBD1. The CDR3 is 14 residues long. Germline V gives CDR1 DFQATT, CDR2 SNEGSKA (reference sequence). V shed 4 bases, J shed 8 bases, and the junction held 9 bases outside the gene matches. The CDR3 loop reads CSAKGTGVQEKLFF. CDR3 sequence (DNA): TGCAGTGCTAAAGGGACAGGCGTTCAAGAAAAACTGTTTTTT.

The gene calls are TRBV24-1 and TRBJ2-7, with D perhaps being TRBD1 or TRBD2 (6 bases each). This CDR3 has 16 amino acids. Trimming removed 5 bases from V and 2 bases from J, with 18 bases in between. The germline V gene encodes CDR1 KGHDR and CDR2 SFDVKD. The CDR3 here is CATSGNTGRSAYEQYF. DNA of the CDR3: TGTGCCACCAGTGGAAACACAGGGAGGTCTGCCTACGAGCAGTACTTC.

The chain is built from TRBV7-9 and TRBJ2-3; 8 bases map to TRBD2. The CDR3 length is 15 residues. V was pared by 3 bases and J by 4 bases, with 6 bases of the junction left unmatched. Germline CDR1 reads SEHNR; CDR2 reads FQNEAQ (reference sequence). This CDR3 is CASSFSPGGADTQYF. The CDR3 DNA sequence: TGTGCCAGCAGCTTTTCCCCGGGGGGGGCAGATACGCAGTATTTT.

J is TRBJ1-2 and V is TRBV7-2; tentative D call: TRBD1 (5 bases). The V end was cut by 5 bases, the J end by 5 bases, with 24 bases between. CDR3 size: 17 residues. Germline V CDR1 and CDR2: SGHTA, FQGNSA. The CDR3 sequence: CASSQFYPPSGPYGYTF. DNA for the CDR3: TGTGCCAGCAGCCAGTTCTACCCGCCCTCGGGGCCATATGGCTACACCTTC.

This rearrangement joins TRBV7-9 to TRBJ1-1; TRBD1 matches 7 bases. The CDR3 covers 15 residues. V dropped 5 bases and J dropped 4; count of bases not matched to a gene: 10. CDR1 is SEHNR and CDR2 is FQNEAQ in the germline V gene (reference sequence). CDR3 sequence (DNA): TGTGCCAGCAGCCCGACCACAGGGGCGGGCACTGAAGCTTTCTTT. Translated, it gives CASSPTTGAGTEAFF.

The rearrangement links TRBV7-9 to TRBJ2-6, with TRBD1 matching 11 bases. CDR3 length: 17 residues. The germline CDR1 and CDR2 sequences are SEHNR and FQNEAQ (reference sequence). Trimming removed 3 bases from V and 13 bases from J; junction bases left unmatched: 14. CDR3: CASSLPSGQGALEVLTF. In DNA, the CDR3 is TGTGCCAGCAGCTTGCCCTCCGGACAGGGGGCCTTAGAAGTCCTGACTTTC.

This clonotype was found many times. The chain joins TRBV6-5 to TRBJ2-1; 7 nucleotides agree with TRBD2. The length of the CDR3 is 15 residues. With 10 bases clipped from V and 1 base from J, the junction kept 10 bases outside the gene matches. Germline assignment: CDR1 MNHEY and CDR2 SVGAGI. The CDR3 loop is CAIRENSGSYNEQFF. For the CDR3, the DNA is TGTGCCATCCGAGAGAATAGCGGGTCCTACAATGAGCAGTTCTTC.

This clonotype was seen a few times. The rearrangement links TRBV5-1 to TRBJ1-2, with 8 bases identical to TRBD1. Unmatched junction bases numbered 8, after V lost 0 bases and J lost 4 bases. Looked up from germline, CDR1 is SGHRS and CDR2 is YFSETQ. CDR3 size: 16 residues. CDR3 coding DNA: TGCGCCAGCAGCTTGGGGACAGGGAACTTGATCTATGGCTACACCTTC. Protein: CASSLGTGNLIYGYTF.

J is TRBJ2-7 and V is TRBV6-2 or TRBV6-3; 13 bases agree with TRBD2. In germline, CDR1 is MNHEY, CDR2 SVGEGT. The junction had 8 bases not matched to a gene; V was cut back by 6 bases and J by 3 bases. CDR3 length: 16 residues. The CDR3 sequence is CASSSGLAGDHYEQYF. The CDR3 nucleotides are TGTGCCAGCAGCTCCGGACTAGCGGGGGACCACTACGAGCAGTACTTC.

Only a few counts were recorded for this clonotype. This chain connects TRBV12-3 or TRBV12-4 to TRBJ1-5; weak D call: TRBD1 (6 bases). V was trimmed by 4 bases and J by 6 bases, leaving 19 bases between them. The CDR3 extends over 16 amino acids. CDR3: CASSYLAGGGGQPQHF. The CDR3, as DNA: TGTGCCAGCAGTTACTTGGCGGGGGGCGGAGGTCAGCCCCAGCATTTT.

In this sample, this clonotype turned up a few times. The J gene is TRBJ1-1, the V gene TRBV15, with unresolved D. Germline V lookup: CDR1 LNHNV, CDR2 YYDKDF (reference sequence). The length of the CDR3 is 14 residues. V lost 0 bases, J lost 7 bases, and 12 bases lay in between. The CDR3: CATSRDVATREAFF. CDR3 in DNA: TGTGCCACCAGCAGAGATGTCGCCACACGTGAAGCTTTCTTT.

The V call is TRBV7-9, the J call TRBJ2-7, with D possibly being TRBD1 or TRBD2 (5 bases each). CDR1 SEHNR and CDR2 FQNEAQ come from the germline V gene (reference sequence). Trimming removed 3 bases from V and 6 bases from J, with 18 bases in between. The CDR3 runs to 15 residues. The chain's CDR3 is CASSFSPGPLGEQYF. The CDR3 DNA reads TGTGCCAGCAGCTTCTCTCCGGGACCCCTAGGCGAGCAGTACTTC.

This clonotype was detected ten times or more. This sequence joins TRBV10-3 and TRBJ1-1, with D unclear. Trimming took 3 bases from V and 0 from J, leaving 11 bases between them. This CDR3 has 15 residues. Looked up from germline, CDR1 is ENHRY and CDR2 is SYGVKD. The CDR3 sequence: CAISEEFPLNTEAFF. CDR3 sequence (DNA): TGTGCCATCAGTGAAGAGTTCCCATTGAACACTGAAGCTTTCTTT.

The chain carries TRBV11-2 and TRBJ2-5; D is uncertain. This CDR3 spans 13 amino acids. Trimming shortened V by 0 bases and J by 3 bases, and 5 bases separated the two germline ends. The germline V gene has CDR1 SGHAT and CDR2 FQNNGV. CDR3 DNA sequence: TGTGCCAGCAGCTTAGATTGGGAAGAGACCCAGTACTTC. Translating gives CASSLDWEETQYF.

The rearrangement links TRBV5-1 to TRBJ2-5, with no clear D. The CDR3 is made up of 13 amino acids. Looked up from germline, CDR1 is SGHRS and CDR2 is YFSETQ. Trimming pared 1 base from V and 1 base from J, leaving 5 bases between. CDR3 residues: CASSLTFQETQYF. CDR3 nucleotide sequence: TGCGCCAGCAGCTTGACCTTCCAAGAGACCCAGTACTTC.

In its sample, this clonotype was seen a few times. V gene TRBV7-9 combines with J gene TRBJ1-1; D is uncertain. CDR3 length: 12 residues. The V end was cut by 6 bases, the J end by 0 bases, with 5 bases between. Germline V gene lookup returns CDR1 SEHNR and CDR2 FQNEAQ (reference sequence). The CDR3 loop is CASREMNTEAFF. The CDR3 nucleotides read TGTGCCAGCAGGGAGATGAACACTGAAGCTTTCTTT.